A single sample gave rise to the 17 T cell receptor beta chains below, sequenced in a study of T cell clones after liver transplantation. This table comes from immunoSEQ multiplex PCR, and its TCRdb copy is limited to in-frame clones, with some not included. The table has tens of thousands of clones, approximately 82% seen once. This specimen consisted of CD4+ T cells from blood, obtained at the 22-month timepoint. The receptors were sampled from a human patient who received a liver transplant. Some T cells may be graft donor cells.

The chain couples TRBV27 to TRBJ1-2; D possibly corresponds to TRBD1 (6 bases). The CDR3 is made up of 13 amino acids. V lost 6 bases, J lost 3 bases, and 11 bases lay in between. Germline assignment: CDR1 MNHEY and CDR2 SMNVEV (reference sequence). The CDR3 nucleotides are TGTGCCAGCAGCCCAAGACAGGACTATGGCTACACCTTC. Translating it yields CASSPRQDYGYTF.

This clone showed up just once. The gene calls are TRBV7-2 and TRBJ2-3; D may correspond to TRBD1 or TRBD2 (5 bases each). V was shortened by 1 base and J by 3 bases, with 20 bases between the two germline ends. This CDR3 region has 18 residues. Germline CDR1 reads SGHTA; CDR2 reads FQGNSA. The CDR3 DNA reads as TGTGCCAGCAGCTTAGATTACGGGGCCCCCGGTGGGACAGATACGCAGTATTTT. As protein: CASSLDYGAPGGTDTQYF.

The DNA of the CDR3 is TGTGCCTGGAGTGTGAACAGGGGGGGGGAAAAACTGTTTTTT. It yields the protein CAWSVNRGGEKLFF. This sequence joins TRBV30 and TRBJ1-4; TRBD1 matches 8 bases. CDR1 and CDR2 from the germline V gene are GTSNPN and SVGIG (reference sequence). The J segment lost 8 bases and the V segment lost 0 bases, leaving 5 bases of the junction unmatched. The CDR3 has 14 residues.

CDR3 sequence (DNA): TGCGCCAGCAGCCTCATTCGGACAGGGGAATATGGCTACACCTTC. Translated, it gives CASSLIRTGEYGYTF. The J gene is TRBJ1-2, the V gene TRBV4-1; 9 nucleotides match TRBD1. The V segment lost 4 bases and the J segment 5 bases; nucleotides outside the gene matches: 8. CDR1 is MGHRA and CDR2 is YSYEKL in the germline V gene. The CDR3 is 15 residues long.

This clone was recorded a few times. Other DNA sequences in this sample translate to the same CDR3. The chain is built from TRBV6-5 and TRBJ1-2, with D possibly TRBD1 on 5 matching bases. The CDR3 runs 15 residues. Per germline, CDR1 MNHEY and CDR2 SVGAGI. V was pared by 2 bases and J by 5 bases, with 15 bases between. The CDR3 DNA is TGTGCCAGCAGTTACGGGACCCCAGATCGATATGGCTACACCTTC. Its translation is CASSYGTPDRYGYTF.

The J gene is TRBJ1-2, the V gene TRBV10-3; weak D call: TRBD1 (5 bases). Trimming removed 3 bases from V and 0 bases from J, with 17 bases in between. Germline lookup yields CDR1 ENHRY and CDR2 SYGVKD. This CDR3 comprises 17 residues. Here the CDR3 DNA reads TGTGCCATCAGTGACTCGGGGCCATCCATGCCTAACTATGGCTACACCTTC. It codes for CAISDSGPSMPNYGYTF.

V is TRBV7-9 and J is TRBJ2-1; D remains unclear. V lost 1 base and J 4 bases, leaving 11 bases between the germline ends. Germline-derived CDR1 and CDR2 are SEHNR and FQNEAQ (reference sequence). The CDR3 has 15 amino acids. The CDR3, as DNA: TGTGCCAGCAGCTTAGTAAATACTGGTTACAATGAGCAGTTCTTC. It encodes CASSLVNTGYNEQFF.

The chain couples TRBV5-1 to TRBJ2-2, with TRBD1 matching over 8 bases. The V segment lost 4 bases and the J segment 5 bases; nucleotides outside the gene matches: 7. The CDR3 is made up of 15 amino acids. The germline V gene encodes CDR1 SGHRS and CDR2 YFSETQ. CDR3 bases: TGCGCCAGCAGCGACCGACAGGGGCGAACCGGGGAGCTGTTTTTT. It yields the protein CASSDRQGRTGELFF.

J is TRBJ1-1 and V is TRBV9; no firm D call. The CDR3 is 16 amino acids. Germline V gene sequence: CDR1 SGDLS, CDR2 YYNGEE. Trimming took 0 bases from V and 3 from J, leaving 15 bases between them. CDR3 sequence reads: CASSVVPNQPDTEAFF. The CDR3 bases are TGTGCCAGCAGCGTAGTTCCGAATCAACCGGACACTGAAGCTTTCTTT.

This CDR3 reads CASSLGSNRNQPQHF. The CDR3 nucleotides read TGTGCCAGCAGCTTAGGCTCCAATAGAAATCAGCCCCAGCATTTT. The chain links TRBV7-2 to TRBJ1-5; D remains ambiguous. Trimming cost V 1 base and J 4 bases, with 11 bases left between them. This CDR3 has 15 residues. Germline CDR1 is SGHTA and CDR2 is FQGNSA.

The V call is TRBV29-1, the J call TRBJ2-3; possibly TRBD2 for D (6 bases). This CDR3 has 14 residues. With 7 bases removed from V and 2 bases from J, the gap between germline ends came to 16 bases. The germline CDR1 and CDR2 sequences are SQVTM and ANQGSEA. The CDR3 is CSGGDRGFTDTQYF. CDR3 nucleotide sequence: TGCAGCGGCGGGGACCGGGGCTTCACAGATACGCAGTATTTT.

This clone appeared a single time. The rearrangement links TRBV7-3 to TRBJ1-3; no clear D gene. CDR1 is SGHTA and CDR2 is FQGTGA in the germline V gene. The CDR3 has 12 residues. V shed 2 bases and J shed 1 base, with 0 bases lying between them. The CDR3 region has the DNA TGTGCCAGCAGCTTATCTGGAAACACCATATATTTT. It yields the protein CASSLSGNTIYF.

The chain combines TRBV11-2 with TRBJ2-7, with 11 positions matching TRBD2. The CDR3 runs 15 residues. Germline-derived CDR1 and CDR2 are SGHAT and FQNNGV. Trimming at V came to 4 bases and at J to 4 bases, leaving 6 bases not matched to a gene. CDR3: CASSSVRLAGYEQYF. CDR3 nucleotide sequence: TGTGCCAGCAGCTCAGTCAGACTAGCGGGATACGAGCAGTACTTC.

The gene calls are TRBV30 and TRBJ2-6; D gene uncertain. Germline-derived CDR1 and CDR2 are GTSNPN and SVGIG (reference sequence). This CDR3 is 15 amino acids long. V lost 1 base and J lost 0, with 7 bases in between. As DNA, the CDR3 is TGTGCCTGGAGTGACTTGAGCTCTGGGGCCAACGTCCTGACTTTC. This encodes CAWSDLSSGANVLTF.

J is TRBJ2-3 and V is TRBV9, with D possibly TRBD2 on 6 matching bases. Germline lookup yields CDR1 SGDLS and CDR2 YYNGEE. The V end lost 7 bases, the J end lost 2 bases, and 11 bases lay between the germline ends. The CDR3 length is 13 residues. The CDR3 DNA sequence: TGTGCCAGCCGTAGCGGACTCACAGATACGCAGTATTTT. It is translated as CASRSGLTDTQYF.

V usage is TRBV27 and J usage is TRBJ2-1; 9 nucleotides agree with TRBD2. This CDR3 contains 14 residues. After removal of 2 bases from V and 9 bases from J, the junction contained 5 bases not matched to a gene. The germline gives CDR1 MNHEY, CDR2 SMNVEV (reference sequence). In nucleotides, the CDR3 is TGTGCCAGCAGTTTAACTAGCGGGTTATCTGAGCAGTTCTTC. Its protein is CASSLTSGLSEQFF.

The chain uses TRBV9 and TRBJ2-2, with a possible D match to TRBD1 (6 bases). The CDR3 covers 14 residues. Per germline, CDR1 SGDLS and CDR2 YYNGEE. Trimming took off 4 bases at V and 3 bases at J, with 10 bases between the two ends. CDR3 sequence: CASSQGLDTGELFF. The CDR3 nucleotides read TGTGCCAGCAGCCAGGGGCTCGACACCGGGGAGCTGTTTTTT.